The 32 T cell receptor beta chains reported below all come from one sample, sequenced in a study of T cell responses to AZD1222 COVID-19 vaccine. Clones were read by immunoSEQ multiplex PCR, and TCRdb kept only the in-frame ones, dropping some. This sample yields 150,000 to 200,000 clones, of which 90% are seen a single time; about 6% belongs to the top ten. This material consisted of peripheral blood, taken 28 days after the second AZD1222 dose. The receptors shown here come from an adult who received the AZD1222 COVID-19 vaccine.

This chain uses TRBV28 with TRBJ1-4; D unresolved. The CDR3 length is 12 residues. CDR1 MDHEN and CDR2 SYDVKM come from the germline V gene. Trimming cost V 6 bases and J 8 bases, with 10 bases left between them. The CDR3 DNA follows: TGTGCCAGCAGGTGGACCGGAGAAAAACTGTTTTTT. It specifies CASRWTGEKLFF.

The chain has TRBV6-5 and TRBJ2-1, with a weak D call TRBD1 (6 bases). The CDR3 spans 15 residues. Germline assignment: CDR1 MNHEY and CDR2 SVGAGI. V lost 0 bases to trimming and J lost 5 bases, with 11 bases between them. The CDR3 loop reads CASSYSETGNNEQFF. Here the CDR3 DNA reads TGTGCCAGCAGTTACTCAGAGACAGGTAACAATGAGCAGTTCTTC.

The chain uses TRBV6-5 and TRBJ2-2; D gene unclear. This CDR3 comprises 13 residues. CDR1 and CDR2 (germline): MNHEY, SVGAGI. The V end was cut by 5 bases, the J end by 1 base, with 5 bases between. The CDR3 is CASSQLNTGELFF. CDR3 coding DNA: TGTGCCAGCAGTCAACTGAACACCGGGGAGCTGTTTTTT.

The V gene is TRBV10-1, the J gene TRBJ1-5, with D perhaps TRBD1 (6 bases). The V end lost 4 bases, the J end lost 5 bases, and 12 bases lay between the germline ends. Germline CDR1 reads WNHNN; CDR2 reads SYGVQD (reference sequence). The CDR3 sequence is 14 residues long. CDR3 amino acids: CASSGGQTDQPQHF. CDR3 nucleotide sequence: TGCGCCAGCAGTGGAGGACAGACGGATCAGCCCCAGCATTTT.

The rearrangement uses TRBV5-8 and TRBJ1-5; D remains unclear. The CDR3 length is 15 residues. Germline V gene sequence: CDR1 SGHTS, CDR2 YDEGEE. V lost 4 bases and J lost 4, with 15 bases in between. The CDR3 sequence is CASSVGGIVNQPQHF. CDR3 coding DNA: TGTGCCAGCAGCGTCGGAGGGATAGTTAATCAGCCCCAGCATTTT.

This chain links TRBV10-1 with TRBJ2-1; 9 bases are shared with TRBD1. CDR1 is WNHNN, CDR2 SYGVQD, per germline (reference sequence). The CDR3 covers 13 residues. V lost 5 bases, J lost 7 bases, and 3 bases stayed unmatched. The CDR3 DNA reads TGCGCCAGCAGTTCTGACAGGGGGAATGAGCAGTTCTTC. Its translation is CASSSDRGNEQFF.

The chain couples TRBV28 to TRBJ2-1; D is unclear. Trimming took off 1 base at V and 9 bases at J, with 10 bases between the two ends. The CDR3 totals 13 residues. Germline assignment: CDR1 MDHEN and CDR2 SYDVKM. The CDR3 DNA sequence: TGTGCCAGCAGTTTATCGGTTTTGGGTGAGCAGTTCTTC. Protein sequence: CASSLSVLGEQFF.

The rearrangement links TRBV12-5 to TRBJ2-6; no clear D. CDR1 is LGHNT and CDR2 is FRNRAP in the germline V gene. Trimming removed 6 bases at V and 4 bases at J, with 16 bases between. This CDR3 region has 16 residues. The CDR3 protein is CASGLKPGPGANVLTF. CDR3 in DNA: TGTGCTAGTGGCCTTAAACCGGGTCCCGGGGCCAACGTCCTGACTTTC.

This rearrangement joins TRBV5-1 to TRBJ2-2; D perhaps matches TRBD2 (6 bases). Germline values: CDR1 SGHRS, CDR2 YFSETQ. V lost 4 bases to trimming and J lost 4 bases, with 14 bases between them. This CDR3 spans 15 amino acids. CDR3 sequence (DNA): TGCGCCAGCAGCAGTACGGGGGTCCTCACCGGGGAGCTGTTTTTT. This translates into CASSSTGVLTGELFF.

To note about this clone: Within the sample, other DNA sequences also encode this same CDR3. V is TRBV6-5 and J is TRBJ1-5; D possibly corresponds to TRBD1 (5 bases). The germline gives CDR1 MNHEY, CDR2 SVGAGI. The V and J ends lost 8 bases and 4 bases respectively, with 15 bases between them. This CDR3 has 14 residues. CDR3: CASAPRDGNQPQHF. DNA for the CDR3: TGTGCCAGCGCACCTCGGGACGGTAATCAGCCCCAGCATTTT.

CDR3 in amino acids: CASSWTGTDTQYF. The CDR3 DNA follows: TGTGCCAGCAGCTGGACAGGCACAGATACGCAGTATTTT. V usage is TRBV7-3 and J usage is TRBJ2-3; a weak D match, TRBD1 (6 bases). The V end lost 4 bases, the J end lost 1 base, and 6 bases lay between the germline ends. CDR1 SGHTA and CDR2 FQGTGA come from the germline V gene. This CDR3 has 13 amino acids.

V is TRBV7-9 and J is TRBJ2-3, with TRBD1 identical over 8 bases. The CDR3 runs 15 residues. Germline V gives CDR1 SEHNR, CDR2 FQNEAQ (reference sequence). The ends lost 5 bases at V and 4 bases at J; junction bases unmatched: 8. CDR3 nucleotides: TGTGCCAGCAGCCTGAGGACAGGGATGGCAGATACGCAGTATTTT. Amino acids: CASSLRTGMADTQYF.

In nucleotides, the CDR3 is TGTGCCAGCAGGGTGCTAGCGGGAGGGCCCACCGGGGAGCTGTTTTTT. Its protein is CASRVLAGGPTGELFF. The rearrangement joins TRBV27 to TRBJ2-2, with TRBD2 identical over 12 bases. Germline CDR1 and CDR2: MNHEY and SMNVEV (reference sequence). This CDR3 comprises 16 residues. V shed 6 bases and J 4 bases; nucleotides not matched to a gene: 6.

The gene calls are TRBV30 and TRBJ1-3; D ambiguous. This CDR3 is 17 amino acids long. The germline gives CDR1 GTSNPN, CDR2 SVGIG (reference sequence). Trimming took off 2 bases at V and 0 bases at J, with 17 bases between the two ends. CDR3 sequence: CAWSYMVWRDSGNTIYF. DNA for the CDR3: TGTGCCTGGAGTTATATGGTCTGGCGAGACTCTGGAAACACCATATATTTT.

This rearrangement joins TRBV10-3 to TRBJ1-5; D is perhaps TRBD1 (6 bases). CDR3 size: 15 residues. CDR1 ENHRY and CDR2 SYGVKD come from the germline V gene. The V gene lost 3 bases and the J gene lost 5 bases, with 14 bases spanning the gap. Here the CDR3 reads CAISEIPGTYQPQHF. DNA for the CDR3: TGTGCCATCAGTGAAATTCCCGGGACATATCAGCCCCAGCATTTT.

This rearrangement joins TRBV12-5 to TRBJ2-2, with 9 bases aligning to TRBD2. CDR1 is LGHNT and CDR2 is FRNRAP in the germline V gene. The CDR3 runs to 17 residues. The ends lost 1 base at V and 5 bases at J; junction bases unmatched: 8. The CDR3 DNA sequence: TGTGCTAGTGGTTTGGCCCCGGCTAGCGGGGCAACCGGGGAGCTGTTTTTT. This codes for CASGLAPASGATGELFF.

V gene TRBV5-5 combines with J gene TRBJ2-7; D is unclear. Trimming removed 3 bases at V and 0 bases at J, with 4 bases between. Germline V lookup: CDR1 SGHKS, CDR2 YYEKEE (reference sequence). This CDR3 contains 12 residues. The CDR3 sequence: CASSYSSYEQYF. The CDR3 DNA follows: TGTGCCAGCAGCTATAGCTCCTACGAGCAGTACTTC.

The chain carries TRBV28 and TRBJ2-5; possible D gene TRBD1, 6 bases. CDR3 length equals 15 residues. Germline lookup yields CDR1 MDHEN and CDR2 SYDVKM. V shed 2 bases and J shed 3 bases, with 13 bases lying between them. The chain's CDR3 is CASSLADSLKETQYF. CDR3 coding DNA: TGTGCCAGCAGTTTAGCGGACAGCCTAAAAGAGACCCAGTACTTC.

The V call is TRBV28, the J call TRBJ2-7; 8 bases match TRBD2. The germline V gene has CDR1 MDHEN and CDR2 SYDVKM. V dropped 4 bases and J dropped 1; count of bases not matched to a gene: 6. CDR3 length equals 15 residues. The CDR3 sequence: CASSSGLAGSYEQYF. DNA for the CDR3: TGTGCCAGCAGTTCAGGCCTAGCGGGTTCCTACGAGCAGTACTTC.

V is TRBV11-3 and J is TRBJ1-1; D not certain. V lost 5 bases and J 7 bases, leaving 14 bases between the germline ends. The CDR3 spans 13 residues. CDR1 and CDR2 (germline): SGHNT, YENEEA. The CDR3 DNA reads as TGTGCCAGCAGCCCGAGTAGGTTTCATGAAGCTTTCTTT. Translated, it gives CASSPSRFHEAFF.

The chain employs TRBV19 and TRBJ2-6, with D hard to call. Looked up from germline, CDR1 is LNHDA and CDR2 is SQIVND (reference sequence). Trimming took 7 bases from V and 1 from J, leaving 8 bases between them. The CDR3 is made up of 14 amino acids. In DNA, the CDR3 is TGTGCCAGTACCCGGAGATCTGGGGCCAACGTCCTGACTTTC. This codes for CASTRRSGANVLTF.

This rearrangement joins TRBV29-1 to TRBJ1-2, with 7 bases aligning to TRBD1. Germline V CDR1 and CDR2: SQVTM, ANQGSEA. The length of the CDR3 is 14 residues. V lost 6 bases and J lost 4; bases outside the gene matches: 11. CDR3 sequence (DNA): TGCAGCGTCCGAACACAGGGGAGGCTCTATGGCTACACCTTC. It encodes CSVRTQGRLYGYTF.

Points on this clone: This sample also contains other DNA sequences that code for the same CDR3. This chain links TRBV27 with TRBJ1-5; D gene unclear. This CDR3 comprises 15 residues. Germline V gene data show CDR1 as MNHEY and CDR2 as SMNVEV (reference sequence). Trimming removed 5 bases from V and 2 bases from J, with 13 bases in between. The CDR3 nucleotides read TGTGCCAGCAGTCTCCTCCCGGGTGGCAATCAGCCCCAGCATTTT. It translates to CASSLLPGGNQPQHF.

The chain recombines TRBV30 with TRBJ2-5, with a tentative D call TRBD1 (5 bases). The CDR3 covers 13 residues. Trimming removed 6 bases from V and 7 bases from J, with 18 bases in between. Germline V gene data show CDR1 as GTSNPN and CDR2 as SVGIG (reference sequence). Written as DNA, the CDR3 is TGTGCCTGCGGACGGCAGGGTAGTGGGACCCAGTACTTC. This encodes CACGRQGSGTQYF.

In its sample, this clone was seen a few times. This sequence joins TRBV4-3 and TRBJ2-3, with D uncertain. Trimming stripped 0 bases from V and 2 bases from J, with 9 bases between. Germline loops: CDR1 LGHNA, CDR2 YSLEER. This CDR3 comprises 15 residues. The CDR3 here is CASSQESYVTDTQYF. CDR3 DNA sequence: TGCGCCAGCAGCCAAGAATCTTACGTCACAGATACGCAGTATTTT.

This clone was found once. V gene TRBV28 combines with J gene TRBJ1-2; weak D call: TRBD1 (6 bases). V lost 3 bases to trimming and J lost 6 bases, with 17 bases between them. CDR1 MDHEN and CDR2 SYDVKM come from the germline V gene. This CDR3 is built from 15 residues. CDR3 amino acids: CASSLGRGGFDGYTF. The CDR3 DNA reads as TGTGCCAGCAGTTTGGGCAGAGGGGGTTTTGATGGCTACACCTTC.

The chain links TRBV6-2 or TRBV6-3 to TRBJ2-7, with TRBD2 as a possible D gene (5 bases). The CDR3 is 15 amino acids. Per germline, CDR1 MNHEY and CDR2 SVGEGT. V was cut by 4 bases and J by 2 bases, with 15 bases left in between. CDR3 sequence (DNA): TGTGCCAGCAGTTTTGGACTCCCACGCCCCTACGAGCAGTACTTC. Translation gives CASSFGLPRPYEQYF.

Only one count was recorded for this clone. The rearrangement uses TRBV5-5 and TRBJ2-3; D is perhaps TRBD1 or TRBD2 (5 bases each). CDR3 size: 17 residues. The germline gives CDR1 SGHKS, CDR2 YYEKEE (reference sequence). The V gene lost 1 base and the J gene lost 1 base, with 16 bases spanning the gap. The CDR3 sequence is CASSLRGSWDGTDTQYF. CDR3 bases: TGTGCCAGCAGCTTGAGAGGGTCATGGGACGGCACAGATACGCAGTATTTT. Supplemented by reference TRBV5-5 and TRBJ2-3, the full variable domain reads DAGVTQSPTHLIKTRGQQVTLRCSPISGHKSVSWYQQVLGQGPQFIFQYYEKEERGRGNFPDRFSARQFPNYSSELNVNALLLGDSALYLCASSLRGSWDGTDTQYFGPGTRLTVL.

The chain links TRBV3-1 (or the pseudogene TRBV3-2) to TRBJ2-2, with TRBD2 identical over 7 bases. The germline gives CDR1 LGHDT, CDR2 YNNKEL (reference sequence). Losses at the gene ends were 2 bases for V and 2 bases for J; bases not matched to a gene: 2. This CDR3 has 15 amino acids. CDR3 amino acids: CASSQQGLNTGELFF. In nucleotides, the CDR3 is TGTGCCAGCAGCCAACAGGGACTAAACACCGGGGAGCTGTTTTTT.

J is TRBJ1-2 and V is TRBV6-5; TRBD1 matches at 10 bases. The trim removed 8 bases at V and 6 bases at J, leaving 12 bases unmatched. The CDR3 extends over 15 amino acids. Germline V gene data show CDR1 as MNHEY and CDR2 as SVGAGI. The CDR3 sequence: CASRTGGTFWDGYTF. CDR3 DNA sequence: TGTGCCAGCCGGACAGGGGGTACCTTTTGGGATGGCTACACCTTC.

The chain links TRBV29-1 to TRBJ2-1; 13 bases align to TRBD2. Germline assignment: CDR1 SQVTM and CDR2 ANQGSEA. Trimming cost V 8 bases and J 6 bases; bases outside gene matches: 7. The CDR3 runs to 14 residues. The CDR3 protein is CSPLGLAGSNEQFF. The DNA for the CDR3 is TGCAGCCCACTGGGACTAGCGGGAAGCAATGAGCAGTTCTTC.

The chain recombines TRBV10-1 with TRBJ1-2; no clear D. The CDR3 runs to 12 residues. The germline CDR1 and CDR2 sequences are WNHNN and SYGVQD (reference sequence). Trimming shortened V by 3 bases and J by 7 bases, and 9 bases separated the two germline ends. The DNA for the CDR3 is TGCGCCAGCAGTGACAGGAGCTCTGGCTACACCTTC. Residues: CASSDRSSGYTF.